The sequence of this T cell receptor beta chain was determined in a study of blood T cell repertoires in COVID-19. Per the authors' pipeline: Amplifying reference gene primers gave estimates of nucleated cell counts. Some clones are missing from TCRdb's copy, which holds only in-frame ones; the method was immunoSEQ multiplex PCR. That table supplies the V and J calls and clone size; D and trimming were determined from the DNA. The table has roughly 80,000 clones, around nine tenths seen once. Germline V gene sequence: CDR1 GTSNPN, CDR2 SVGIG (reference sequence). V was trimmed by 3 bases and J by 9 bases, leaving 18 bases between them. The length of the CDR3 is 14 residues.

The clonotype comes from a woman aged 80 or older with acute or convalescent COVID-19. The sequencing sample was made of peripheral blood. The chain employs TRBV30 and TRBJ1-5; D is unresolved. CDR3 coding DNA: TGTGCCTGGAGCCCCCGCACGGACTTTCTGCCCCAGCATTTT. It encodes CAWSPRTDFLPQHF.